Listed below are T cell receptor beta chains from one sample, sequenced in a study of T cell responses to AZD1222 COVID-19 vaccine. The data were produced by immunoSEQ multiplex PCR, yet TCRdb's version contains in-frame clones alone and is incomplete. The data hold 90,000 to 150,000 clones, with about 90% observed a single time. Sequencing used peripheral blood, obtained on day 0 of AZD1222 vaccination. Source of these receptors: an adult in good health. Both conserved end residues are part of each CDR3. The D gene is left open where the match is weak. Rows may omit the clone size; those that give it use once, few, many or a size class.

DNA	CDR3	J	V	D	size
TGTGCCAGAAGCTTGGAGGGTCGGGACAGCAATCGGGATGGCTACACCTTC	CARSLEGRDSNRDGYTF	TRBJ1-2	TRBV5-3	TRBD1	NA
TGTGCCAGTAGACCGATAGGGACAGCGAATGAGCAGTTCTTC	CASRPIGTANEQFF	TRBJ2-1	TRBV19	TRBD1	NA
TGTGCCAGCAGCTGGGGGACAGTGGGTTCACCCCTCCACTTT	CASSWGTVGSPLHF	TRBJ1-6	TRBV7-8	TRBD1	NA
TGTGCCAGCAGCCCCTTGGGAGGCAATGAGCAGTTCTTC	CASSPLGGNEQFF	TRBJ2-1	TRBV12-3/TRBV12-4	NA	few
TGCGCCAGCAGCCTCGGGACAGGAAACGACGAGCAGTACTTC	CASSLGTGNDEQYF	TRBJ2-7	TRBV5-1	TRBD1	NA
TGTGCCAGCAGCAGGTTGGGGTATGGCTACACCTTC	CASSRLGYGYTF	TRBJ1-2	TRBV7-2	NA	NA
TGTGCCAGCTCACACGCGGACAGGGGGGACCAAGAGACCCAGTACTTC	CASSHADRGDQETQYF	TRBJ2-5	TRBV18	TRBD1	NA
TGTGCCAGCAGCTTAGCGCAGGGGGGACTCCTTGAAGCTTTCTTT	CASSLAQGGLLEAFF	TRBJ1-1	TRBV11-2	TRBD1	NA
TGTGCCTGGAGTACCGGGGACAGGGGGCCGGGTGGCTACACCTTC	CAWSTGDRGPGGYTF	TRBJ1-2	TRBV30	TRBD1	NA
TGTGCCAGCAGTTTCGAGGGGACGGTCGGCAATCAGCCCCAGCATTTT	CASSFEGTVGNQPQHF	TRBJ1-5	TRBV27	NA	once
TGTGCCAGTAGGGCGGGACAGGGGTACTCACCCCTCCACTTT	CASRAGQGYSPLHF	TRBJ1-6	TRBV19	TRBD1	once
TGTGCCAGCAGCAATAACTTCTACGAGCAGTACTTC	CASSNNFYEQYF	TRBJ2-7	TRBV28	NA	once
TGTGCCAGCAACCGCCCAGGACAGGGTAGAACTGGAAACACCATATATTTT	CASNRPGQGRTGNTIYF	TRBJ1-3	TRBV7-9	TRBD1	NA
TGCGCCAGCAGCTTGAACGGTCGGCAGGCGGGAACCGGGGAGCTGTTTTTT	CASSLNGRQAGTGELFF	TRBJ2-2	TRBV5-1	NA	once
TGTGCCTGGAGTGTAGGACAGCCCTCTGGAAACACCATATATTTT	CAWSVGQPSGNTIYF	TRBJ1-3	TRBV30	NA	NA
TGTGCCAGCTCCCCTAAAGGGAACAATGAGCAGTTCTTC	CASSPKGNNEQFF	TRBJ2-1	TRBV18	NA	NA
TGCGCCAGCAGTGGGGACTTCTCCTACGAGCAGTACTTC	CASSGDFSYEQYF	TRBJ2-7	TRBV10-1	NA	once
TGTGCCACCAGCAGAAGCCCCCGGGACACGAACACTGAAGCTTTCTTT	CATSRSPRDTNTEAFF	TRBJ1-1	TRBV15	NA	NA
TGCAGTGCTAGTGGGGTGAGGGGTACTTCACCCCTCCACTTT	CSASGVRGTSPLHF	TRBJ1-6	TRBV20-1	NA	NA
TGCAGCGTTGCCGTTCATGAGCAGTTCTTC	CSVAVHEQFF	TRBJ2-1	TRBV29-1	NA	NA
TGTGCCAGCAGCCAAGGCTCGGGACTGGGTGAGCAGTTCTTC	CASSQGSGLGEQFF	TRBJ2-1	TRBV4-2	NA	NA
TGTGCCAGCAGCGTAGATACGGGGGACTCTGGAAACACCATATATTTT	CASSVDTGDSGNTIYF	TRBJ1-3	TRBV9	NA	NA
TGTGCCAGCACCACGAAGGGGAGCACTGAAGCTTTCTTT	CASTTKGSTEAFF	TRBJ1-1	TRBV12-3/TRBV12-4	NA	NA
TGTGCCACCAGTGATGGACAGGGGAGGGGCTACACCTTC	CATSDGQGRGYTF	TRBJ1-2	TRBV24-1	TRBD1	NA
TGCGCCAGCAGCCAAGATCTGGGCGGGGGCTCCTACGAGCAGTACTTC	CASSQDLGGGSYEQYF	TRBJ2-7	TRBV4-1	TRBD2	NA
TGCAGCGTCCGACAGGGGGCAAGTACAGATACGCAGTATTTT	CSVRQGASTDTQYF	TRBJ2-3	TRBV29-1	TRBD1	once
TGTGCCAGCAGTTTATCAGGCTCTTTTTGGGCCTCCTTTAACTATGGCTACACCTTC	CASSLSGSFWASFNYGYTF	TRBJ1-2	TRBV28	NA	NA
TGTGCCAGTAGTTCCCAACAAGAGGACTCTGGAAACACCATATATTTT	CASSSQQEDSGNTIYF	TRBJ1-3	TRBV19	NA	NA
TGTGCCAGCAGCCCGCTACCAGGGACCTCGAATCAGCCCCAGCATTTT	CASSPLPGTSNQPQHF	TRBJ1-5	TRBV27	NA	NA
TGTGCCAGCAGCTGGGGGACTAGATCTGAGCAGTTCTTC	CASSWGTRSEQFF	TRBJ2-1	TRBV7-8	TRBD2	once
TGTGCCAGCAGGAAAACCCCCGGGGCCTCGGATACGCAGTATTTT	CASRKTPGASDTQYF	TRBJ2-3	TRBV28	NA	NA
TGTGCCACCCACTCGGACCGGACGGTTGGGTCACCCCTCCACTTT	CATHSDRTVGSPLHF	TRBJ1-6	TRBV28	NA	NA
TGCACCAGCAGCCAAGATGCACAGGATAATTCACCCCTCCACTTT	CTSSQDAQDNSPLHF	TRBJ1-6	TRBV1	NA	once
TGCAGTGCTAGTACCGGGACAGGGATGAATTCACCCCTCCACTTT	CSASTGTGMNSPLHF	TRBJ1-6	TRBV20-1	TRBD1	few
TGTGCCAGCAGCTTTCAGGACCAAGCTTTCTTT	CASSFQDQAFF	TRBJ1-1	TRBV5-5	NA	NA
TGTGCCAGCAGCCAGATAGACTTCCCGCAGTATTTT	CASSQIDFPQYF	TRBJ2-3	TRBV3-1/TRBV3-2	NA	NA
TGTGCCAGCAGCTTACGCGGCAGGGGAACAGATACGCAGTATTTT	CASSLRGRGTDTQYF	TRBJ2-3	TRBV7-8	NA	NA
TGTGCCATCAGTCGACAGGGGGATACGCAGTATTTT	CAISRQGDTQYF	TRBJ2-3	TRBV10-3	TRBD1	NA
TGTGCCAGCAGCATCGATTGGGACAGGGGAGGCAATCAGCCCCAGCATTTT	CASSIDWDRGGNQPQHF	TRBJ1-5	TRBV5-5	TRBD1	NA
TGTGCCAGCAGTTACTCGGTCAGGAAGAATAATTCACCCCTCCACTTT	CASSYSVRKNNSPLHF	TRBJ1-6	TRBV6-5	NA	NA
TGTGCCAGCAGCTCGGGACAGGGGACTGAAGCTTTCTTT	CASSSGQGTEAFF	TRBJ1-1	TRBV7-3	TRBD1	NA
TGTGCCAGCTGTAGCGGGAGTGTTGAGCAGTTCTTC	CASCSGSVEQFF	TRBJ2-1	TRBV12-3/TRBV12-4	TRBD2	NA
TGTGCCAGCAGTCCGGACCGGAACTATGGCTACACCTTC	CASSPDRNYGYTF	TRBJ1-2	TRBV7-9	NA	NA
TGTGCCAGCAGCTGGATACAGGGTGACTATGGCTACACCTTC	CASSWIQGDYGYTF	TRBJ1-2	TRBV11-2	NA	NA
TGTGCCAGCAGGTTGGCAGGGAATGAAAAACTGTTTTTT	CASRLAGNEKLFF	TRBJ1-4	TRBV6-5	NA	NA
TGTGCCAGCAGCCAGGGGACGGGAGCTGATCCCGGGGAGCTGTTTTTT	CASSQGTGADPGELFF	TRBJ2-2	TRBV3-1/TRBV3-2	NA	few
TGTGCCAGCAGCCAGGACAGGCCTTCCCGTTCTGGCAATCAGCCCCAGCATTTT	CASSQDRPSRSGNQPQHF	TRBJ1-5	TRBV27	TRBD1	once
TGTGCCGCGCGGGGCTGGGGAACCGGGGAGCTGTTTTTT	CAARGWGTGELFF	TRBJ2-2	TRBV19	NA	NA
TGTGCCAGCACCGCTAGGGAGACCCAGTACTTC	CASTARETQYF	TRBJ2-5	TRBV28	NA	NA
TGTGCCAGCAGCGCTTCAGGGTCCGCAGATACGCAGTATTTT	CASSASGSADTQYF	TRBJ2-3	TRBV9	NA	NA
TGTGCCAGCAGTTTTCTGCGGGCTGCGGGTGAGCAGTTCTTC	CASSFLRAAGEQFF	TRBJ2-1	TRBV28	NA	NA
TGTGCCAGCAGTTCGACAGGAGCGTGGTATGGCTACACCTTC	CASSSTGAWYGYTF	TRBJ1-2	TRBV21-1	NA	NA
TGTGCCAGCAGCCAGGGTACCCCCAACACCATATATTTT	CASSQGTPNTIYF	TRBJ1-3	TRBV3-1/TRBV3-2	NA	NA
TGTGCCAGCAGTTACTGGGACAGGGCCTATAATTCACCCCTCCACTTT	CASSYWDRAYNSPLHF	TRBJ1-6	TRBV6-8	TRBD1	NA
TGTGCCAGCAACCGGGACTTTCTGGGCTCGAGCTCCTACAATGAGCAGTTCTTC	CASNRDFLGSSSYNEQFF	TRBJ2-1	TRBV7-9	NA	NA